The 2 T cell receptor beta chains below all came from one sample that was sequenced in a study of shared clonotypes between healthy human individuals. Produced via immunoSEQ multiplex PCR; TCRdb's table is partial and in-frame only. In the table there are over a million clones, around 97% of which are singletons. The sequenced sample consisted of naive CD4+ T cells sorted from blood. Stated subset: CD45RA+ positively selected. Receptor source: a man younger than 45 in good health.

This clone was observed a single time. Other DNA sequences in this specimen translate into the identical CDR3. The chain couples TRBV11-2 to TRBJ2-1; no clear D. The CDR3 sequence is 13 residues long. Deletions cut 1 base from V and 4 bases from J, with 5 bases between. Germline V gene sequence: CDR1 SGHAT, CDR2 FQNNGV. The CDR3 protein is CASSLGVYNEQFF. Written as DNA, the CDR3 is TGTGCCAGCAGCTTAGGGGTTTACAATGAGCAGTTCTTC. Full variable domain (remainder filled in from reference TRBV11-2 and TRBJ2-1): EAGVAQSPRYKIIEKRQSVAFWCNPISGHATLYWYQQILGQGPKLLIQFQNNGVVDDSQLPKDRFSAERLKGVDSTLKIQPAKLEDSAVYLCASSLGVYNEQFFGPGTRLTVL.

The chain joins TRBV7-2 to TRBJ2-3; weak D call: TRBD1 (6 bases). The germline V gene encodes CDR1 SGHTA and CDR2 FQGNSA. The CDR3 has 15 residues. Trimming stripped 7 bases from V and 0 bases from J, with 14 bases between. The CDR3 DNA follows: TGTGCCAGCACGGCCTGGGGGCCTAGCACAGATACGCAGTATTTT. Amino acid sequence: CASTAWGPSTDTQYF.